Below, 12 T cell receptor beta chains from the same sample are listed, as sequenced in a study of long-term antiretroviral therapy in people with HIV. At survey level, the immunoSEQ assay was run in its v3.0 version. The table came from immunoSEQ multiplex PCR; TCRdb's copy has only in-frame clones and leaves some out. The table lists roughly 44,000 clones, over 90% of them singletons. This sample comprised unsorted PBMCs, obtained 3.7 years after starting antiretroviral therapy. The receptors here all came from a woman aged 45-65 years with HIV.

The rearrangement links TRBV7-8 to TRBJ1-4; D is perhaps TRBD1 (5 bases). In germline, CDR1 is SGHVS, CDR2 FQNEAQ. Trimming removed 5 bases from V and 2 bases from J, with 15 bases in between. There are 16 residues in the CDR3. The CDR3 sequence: CASSPPQGFTNEKLFF. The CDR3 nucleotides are TGTGCCAGCAGCCCACCCCAGGGATTCACTAATGAAAAACTGTTTTTT.

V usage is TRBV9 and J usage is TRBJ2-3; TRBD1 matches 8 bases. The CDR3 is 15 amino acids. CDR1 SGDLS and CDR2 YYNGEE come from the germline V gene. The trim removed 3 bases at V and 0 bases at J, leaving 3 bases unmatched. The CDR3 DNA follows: TGTGCCAGCAGCGACAGGACAGGGAGCACAGATACGCAGTATTTT. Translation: CASSDRTGSTDTQYF.

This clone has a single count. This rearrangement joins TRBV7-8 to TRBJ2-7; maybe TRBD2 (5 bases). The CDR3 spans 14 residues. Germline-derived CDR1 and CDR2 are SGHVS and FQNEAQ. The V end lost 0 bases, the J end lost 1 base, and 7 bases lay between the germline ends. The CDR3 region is CASSLAGISYEQYF. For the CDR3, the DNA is TGTGCCAGCAGCTTAGCCGGGATTTCCTACGAGCAGTACTTC.

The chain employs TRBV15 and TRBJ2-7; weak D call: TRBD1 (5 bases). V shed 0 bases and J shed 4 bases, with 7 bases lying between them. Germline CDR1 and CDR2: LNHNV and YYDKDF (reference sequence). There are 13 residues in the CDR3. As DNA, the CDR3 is TGTGCCACCAGCAGAGACAGGGAATACGAGCAGTACTTC. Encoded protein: CATSRDREYEQYF.

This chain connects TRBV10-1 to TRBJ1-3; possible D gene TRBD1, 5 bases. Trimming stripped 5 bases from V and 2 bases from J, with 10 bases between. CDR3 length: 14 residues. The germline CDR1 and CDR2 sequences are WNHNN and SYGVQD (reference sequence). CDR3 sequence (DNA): TGCGCCAGCAGTAGCGGGACCGCTGGAAACACCATATATTTT. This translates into CASSSGTAGNTIYF.

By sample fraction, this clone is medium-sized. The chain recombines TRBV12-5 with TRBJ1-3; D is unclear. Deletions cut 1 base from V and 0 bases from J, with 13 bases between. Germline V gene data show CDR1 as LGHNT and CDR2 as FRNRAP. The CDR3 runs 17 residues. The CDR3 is CASGLDSRHFSGNTIYF. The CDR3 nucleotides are TGTGCTAGTGGTTTGGACTCCAGACATTTCTCTGGAAACACCATATATTTT.

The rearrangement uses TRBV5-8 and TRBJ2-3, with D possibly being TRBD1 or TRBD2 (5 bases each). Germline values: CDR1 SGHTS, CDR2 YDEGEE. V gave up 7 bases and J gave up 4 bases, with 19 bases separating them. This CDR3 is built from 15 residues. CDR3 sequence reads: CASGGPFQGPDTQYF. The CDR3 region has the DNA TGTGCCAGCGGGGGTCCTTTTCAAGGGCCAGATACGCAGTATTTT.

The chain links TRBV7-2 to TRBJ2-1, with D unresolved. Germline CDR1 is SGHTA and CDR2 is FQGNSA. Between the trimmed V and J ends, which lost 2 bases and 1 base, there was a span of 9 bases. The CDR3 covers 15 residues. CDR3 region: CASSLRSDSYNEQFF. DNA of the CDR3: TGTGCCAGCAGCTTACGGTCGGATTCCTACAATGAGCAGTTCTTC.

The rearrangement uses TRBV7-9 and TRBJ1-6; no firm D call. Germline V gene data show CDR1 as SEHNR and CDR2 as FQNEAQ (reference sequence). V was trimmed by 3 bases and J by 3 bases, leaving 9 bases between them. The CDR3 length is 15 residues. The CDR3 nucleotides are TGTGCCAGCAGCTTGGCGCTCAACTATAATTCACCCCTCCACTTT. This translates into CASSLALNYNSPLHF.

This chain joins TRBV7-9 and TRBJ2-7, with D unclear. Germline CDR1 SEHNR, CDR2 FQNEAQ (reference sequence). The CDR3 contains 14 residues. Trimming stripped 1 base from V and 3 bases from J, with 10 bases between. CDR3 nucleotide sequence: TGTGCCAGCAGCTTAGACCCCAATTACTACGAGCAGTACTTC. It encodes CASSLDPNYYEQYF.

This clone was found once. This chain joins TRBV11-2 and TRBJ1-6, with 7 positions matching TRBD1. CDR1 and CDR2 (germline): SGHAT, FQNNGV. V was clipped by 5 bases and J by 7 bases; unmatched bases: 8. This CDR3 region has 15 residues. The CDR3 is CASSQDRVVNSPLHF. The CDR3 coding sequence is TGTGCCAGCAGCCAAGACAGGGTAGTCAATTCACCCCTCCACTTT.

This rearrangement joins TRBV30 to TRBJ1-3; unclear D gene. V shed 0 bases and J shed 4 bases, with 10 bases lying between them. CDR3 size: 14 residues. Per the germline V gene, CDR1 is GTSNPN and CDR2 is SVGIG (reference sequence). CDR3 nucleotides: TGTGCCTGGAGTGTTGGCGGAGCCGGAAACACCATATATTTT. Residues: CAWSVGGAGNTIYF.